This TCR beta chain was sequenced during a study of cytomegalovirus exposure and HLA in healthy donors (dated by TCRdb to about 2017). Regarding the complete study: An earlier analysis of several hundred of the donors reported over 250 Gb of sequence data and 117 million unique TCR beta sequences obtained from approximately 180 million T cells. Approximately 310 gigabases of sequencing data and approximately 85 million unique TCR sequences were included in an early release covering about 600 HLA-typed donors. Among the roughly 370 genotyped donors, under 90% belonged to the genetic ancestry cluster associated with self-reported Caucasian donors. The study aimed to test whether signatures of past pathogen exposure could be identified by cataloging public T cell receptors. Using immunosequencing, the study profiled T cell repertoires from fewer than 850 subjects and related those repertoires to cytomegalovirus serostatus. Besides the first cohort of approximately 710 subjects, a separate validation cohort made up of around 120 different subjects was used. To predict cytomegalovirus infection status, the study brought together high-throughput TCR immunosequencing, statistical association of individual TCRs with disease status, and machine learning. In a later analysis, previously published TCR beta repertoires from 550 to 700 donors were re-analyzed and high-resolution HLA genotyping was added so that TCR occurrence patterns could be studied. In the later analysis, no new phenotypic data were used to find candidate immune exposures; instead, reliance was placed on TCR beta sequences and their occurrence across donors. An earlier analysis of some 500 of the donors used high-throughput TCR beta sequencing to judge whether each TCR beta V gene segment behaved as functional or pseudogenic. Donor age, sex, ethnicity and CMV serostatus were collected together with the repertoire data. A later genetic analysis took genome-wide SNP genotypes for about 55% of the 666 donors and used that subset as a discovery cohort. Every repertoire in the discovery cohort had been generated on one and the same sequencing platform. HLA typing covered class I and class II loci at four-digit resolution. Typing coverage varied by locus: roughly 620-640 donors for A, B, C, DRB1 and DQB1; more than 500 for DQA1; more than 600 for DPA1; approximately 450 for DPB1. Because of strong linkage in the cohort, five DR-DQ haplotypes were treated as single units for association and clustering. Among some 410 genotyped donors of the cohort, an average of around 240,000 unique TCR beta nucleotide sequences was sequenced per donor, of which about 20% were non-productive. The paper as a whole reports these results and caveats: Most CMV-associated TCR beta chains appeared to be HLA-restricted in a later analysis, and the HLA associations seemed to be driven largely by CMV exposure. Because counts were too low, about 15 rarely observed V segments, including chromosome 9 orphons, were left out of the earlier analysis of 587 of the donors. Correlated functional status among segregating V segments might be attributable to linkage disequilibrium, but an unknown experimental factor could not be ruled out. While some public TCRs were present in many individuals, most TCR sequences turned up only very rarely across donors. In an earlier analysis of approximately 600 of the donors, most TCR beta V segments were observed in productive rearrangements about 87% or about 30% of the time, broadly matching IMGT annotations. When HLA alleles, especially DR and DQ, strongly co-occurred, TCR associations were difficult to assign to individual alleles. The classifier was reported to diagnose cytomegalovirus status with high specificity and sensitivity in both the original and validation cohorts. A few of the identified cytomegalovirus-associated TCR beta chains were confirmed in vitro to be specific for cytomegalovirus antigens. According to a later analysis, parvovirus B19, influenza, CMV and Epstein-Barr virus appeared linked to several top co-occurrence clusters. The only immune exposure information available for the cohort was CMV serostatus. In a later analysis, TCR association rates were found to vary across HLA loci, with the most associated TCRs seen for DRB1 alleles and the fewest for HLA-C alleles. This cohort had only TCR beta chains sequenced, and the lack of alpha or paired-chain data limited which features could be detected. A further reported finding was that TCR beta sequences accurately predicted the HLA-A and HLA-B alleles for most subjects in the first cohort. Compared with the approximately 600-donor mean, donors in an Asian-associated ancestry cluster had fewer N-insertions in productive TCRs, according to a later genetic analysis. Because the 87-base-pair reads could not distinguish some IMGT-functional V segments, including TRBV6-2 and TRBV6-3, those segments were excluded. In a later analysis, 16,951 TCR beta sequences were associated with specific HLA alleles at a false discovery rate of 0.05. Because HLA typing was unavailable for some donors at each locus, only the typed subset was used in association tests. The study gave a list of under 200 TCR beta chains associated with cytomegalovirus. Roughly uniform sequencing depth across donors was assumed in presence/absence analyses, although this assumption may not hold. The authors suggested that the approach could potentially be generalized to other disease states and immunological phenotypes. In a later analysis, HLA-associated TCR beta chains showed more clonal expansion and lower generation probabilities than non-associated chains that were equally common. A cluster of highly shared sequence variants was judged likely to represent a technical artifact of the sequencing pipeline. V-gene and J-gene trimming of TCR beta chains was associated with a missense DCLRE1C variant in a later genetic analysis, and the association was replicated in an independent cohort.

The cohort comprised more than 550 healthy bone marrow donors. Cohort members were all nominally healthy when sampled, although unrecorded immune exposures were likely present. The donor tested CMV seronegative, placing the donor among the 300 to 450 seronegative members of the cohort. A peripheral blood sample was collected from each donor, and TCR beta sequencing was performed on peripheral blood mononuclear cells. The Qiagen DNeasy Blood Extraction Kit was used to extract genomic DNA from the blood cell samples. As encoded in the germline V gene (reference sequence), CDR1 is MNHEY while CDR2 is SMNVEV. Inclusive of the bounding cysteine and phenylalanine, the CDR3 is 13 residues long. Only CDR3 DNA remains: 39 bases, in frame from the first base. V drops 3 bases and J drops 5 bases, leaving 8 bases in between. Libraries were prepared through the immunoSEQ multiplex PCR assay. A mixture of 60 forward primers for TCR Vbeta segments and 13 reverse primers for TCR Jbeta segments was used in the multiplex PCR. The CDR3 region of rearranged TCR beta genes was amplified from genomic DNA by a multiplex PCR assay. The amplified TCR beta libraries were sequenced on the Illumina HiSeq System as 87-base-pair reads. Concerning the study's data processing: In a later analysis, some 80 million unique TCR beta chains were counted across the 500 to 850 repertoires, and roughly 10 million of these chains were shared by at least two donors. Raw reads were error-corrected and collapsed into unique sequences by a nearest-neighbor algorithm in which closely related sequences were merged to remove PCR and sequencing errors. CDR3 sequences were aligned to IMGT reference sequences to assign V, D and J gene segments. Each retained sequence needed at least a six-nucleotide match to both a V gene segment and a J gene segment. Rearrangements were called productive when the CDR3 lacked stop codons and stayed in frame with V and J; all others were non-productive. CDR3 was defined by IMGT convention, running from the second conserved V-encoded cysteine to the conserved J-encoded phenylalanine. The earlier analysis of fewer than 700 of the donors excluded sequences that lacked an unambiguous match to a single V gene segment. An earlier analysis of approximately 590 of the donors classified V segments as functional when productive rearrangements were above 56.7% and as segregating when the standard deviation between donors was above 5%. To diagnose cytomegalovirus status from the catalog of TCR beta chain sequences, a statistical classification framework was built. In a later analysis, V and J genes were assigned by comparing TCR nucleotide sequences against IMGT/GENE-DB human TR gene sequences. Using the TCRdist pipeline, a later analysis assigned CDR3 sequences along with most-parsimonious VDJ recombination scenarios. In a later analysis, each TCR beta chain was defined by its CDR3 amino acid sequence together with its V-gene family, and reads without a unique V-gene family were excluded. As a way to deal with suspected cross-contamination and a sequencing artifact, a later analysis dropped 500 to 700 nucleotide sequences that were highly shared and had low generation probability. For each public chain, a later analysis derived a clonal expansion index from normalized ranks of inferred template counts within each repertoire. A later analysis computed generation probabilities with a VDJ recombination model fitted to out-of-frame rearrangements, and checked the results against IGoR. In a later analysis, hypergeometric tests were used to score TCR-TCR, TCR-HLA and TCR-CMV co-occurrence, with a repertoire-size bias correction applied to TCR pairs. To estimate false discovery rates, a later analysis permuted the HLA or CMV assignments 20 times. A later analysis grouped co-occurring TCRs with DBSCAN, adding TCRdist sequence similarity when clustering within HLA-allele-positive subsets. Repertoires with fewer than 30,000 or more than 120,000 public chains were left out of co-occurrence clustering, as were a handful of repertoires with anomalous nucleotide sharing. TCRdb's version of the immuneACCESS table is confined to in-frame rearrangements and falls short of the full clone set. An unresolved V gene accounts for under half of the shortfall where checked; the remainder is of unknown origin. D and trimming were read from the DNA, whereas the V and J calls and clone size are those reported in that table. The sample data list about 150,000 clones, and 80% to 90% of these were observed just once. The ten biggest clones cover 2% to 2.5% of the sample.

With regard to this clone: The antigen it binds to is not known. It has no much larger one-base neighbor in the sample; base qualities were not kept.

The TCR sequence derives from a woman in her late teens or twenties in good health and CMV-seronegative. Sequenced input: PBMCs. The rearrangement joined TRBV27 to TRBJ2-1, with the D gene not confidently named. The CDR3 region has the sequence CASSFGLNNEQFF. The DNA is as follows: TGTGCCAGCAGTTTCGGGTTGAACAATGAGCAGTTCTTC.